Below are 7 T cell receptor beta chains sequenced from a single sample in a study of metastatic and nonmetastatic thyroid tumors. Thyroid surgery had not been preceded by any treatment in any patient. Using MiXCR, TCRdb re-called clones from the PCR reads. The data hold about 15,000 clones, with about 22% observed a single time. The specimen was tumor tissue. The receptors come from a female donor with papillary thyroid cancer or a benign thyroid nodule (not recorded which). Some clones in this sample may be carry-over from other donors' samples.

This clone has at least ten counts. Other DNA sequences of this sample code for an identical CDR3. The rearrangement links TRBV29-1 to TRBJ2-1; D remains unclear. Germline V gene data show CDR1 as SQVTM and CDR2 as ANQGSEA. Trimming pared 3 bases from V and 4 bases from J, leaving 7 bases between. CDR3 length equals 12 residues. CDR3 DNA sequence: TGCAGCGTTGATCGGGCATACAATGAGCAGTTCTTC. Translated, it gives CSVDRAYNEQFF.

This clone occurred many times. V usage is TRBV6-1 and J usage is TRBJ1-5; D is possibly TRBD1 (6 bases). The CDR3 is 13 residues long. V lost 6 bases and J lost 4, with 10 bases in between. Germline values: CDR1 MNHNS, CDR2 SASEGT. Here the CDR3 DNA reads TGTGCCAGCAGCGACAGGTCAAATCAGCCCCAGCATTTT. This translates into CASSDRSNQPQHF.

For this clone: The missing conserved phenylalanine or tryptophan at the end of this CDR3 makes a read error likely. This chain links TRBV6-1 with TRBJ2-7; TRBD2 matches 7 bases. The junction had 20 bases not matched to a gene; V was cut back by 6 bases and J by 6 bases. CDR3 length: 17 amino acids. Germline loops: CDR1 MNHNS, CDR2 SASEGT. The CDR3 is CASRVVAGSRVGCEQYS. CDR3 bases: TGTGCCAGCAGGGTGGTAGCGGGTTCCCGGGTAGGGTGCGAGCAGTACTCC.

The CDR3 DNA is TGCAGTGCTAGAGGGGAGCAAGGAGTGTCTTCACCCCTCCACTTT. This gives the protein CSARGEQGVSSPLHF. The rearrangement joins TRBV20-1 to TRBJ1-6; D is uncertain. Germline CDR1 DFQATT, CDR2 SNEGSKA (reference sequence). Trimming removed 1 base from V and 9 bases from J, with 16 bases in between. CDR3 length: 15 amino acids.

This clone was detected many times. This chain links TRBV5-6 with TRBJ1-1; 9 bases are a match to TRBD1. Germline assignment: CDR1 SGHDT and CDR2 YYEEEE. V lost 4 bases and J lost 12; bases outside the gene matches: 10. This CDR3 region has 13 residues. The CDR3 DNA reads as TGTGCCAGCAGCAGGGGACAGGGCCTGAAAACTTTCTTT. Its protein product is CASSRGQGLKTFF.

This clone was recorded a few times. The rearrangement joins TRBV6-2 or TRBV6-3 to TRBJ2-7, with no clear D. The germline V gene has CDR1 MNHEY and CDR2 SVGEGT. V lost 6 bases and J lost 4, with 10 bases in between. The CDR3 contains 12 residues. CDR3 nucleotide sequence: TGTGCCAGCAGCCAGTCGGGTTACGAGCAGTACTTC. This codes for CASSQSGYEQYF.

At least ten counts were recorded for this clone. Germline and junction disagree at one end, which may indicate a read error. In DNA form, the CDR3 reads TGTGCTAGCAGCGCGGACAGGGCCACTGAAGCTTTCTTT. Translating it yields CASSADRATEAFF. The rearrangement links TRBV7-7 to TRBJ1-1; the match to TRBD1 covers 8 bases. This CDR3 spans 13 amino acids. The germline V gene encodes CDR1 SSHAT and CDR2 FNYEAQ (reference sequence).